These 17 T cell receptor beta chains came from one sample sequenced in a study of CD8+CD57+ T cells in acquired aplastic anemia (dated by TCRdb to the late 2010s). Instrument used: Illumina HiSeq 2000. TCR beta VDJ combination and CDR3 sequence profiling used genomic DNA as the template. Through fastp at Q25 and MiXCR, TCRdb rebuilt clones from the public reads, retaining in-frame beta chains. Every entry covers one CDR3 protein and lists the most common genes and DNA from its rows. The table for this sample lists about 100,000 distinct CDR3 sequences; 50% to 65% of them were counted only once. Of the sample, roughly 31% falls within the top ten clones. Sequenced: sorted CD4+, CD8+, or CD8+CD57+ T cells (not recorded which) from PBMCs. The receptors were sampled from a human donor in good health, serving as a control.

Concerning this clonotype itself: An end of the junction differs from the germline gene, which may be a read error. The chain has TRBV25-1 and TRBJ2-7; 9 bases match TRBD1. Germline values: CDR1 MGHDK, CDR2 SYGVNS. The CDR3 length is 14 residues. The CDR3 region is CASSQGTGYYEQYF. CDR3 coding DNA: TGCGCCAGCAGCCAAGGGACAGGGTACTACGAGCAGTACTTC.

This clonotype was observed a single time. V gene TRBV25-1 combines with J gene TRBJ1-6; 11 positions match TRBD1. V lost 8 bases and J lost 12; bases outside the gene matches: 9. The CDR3 has 14 residues. Per germline, CDR1 MGHDK and CDR2 SYGVNS. CDR3 nucleotides: TGTGCCAGCGGAGACGGGACAGGGGGTCTACCCCTCCACTTT. Its translation: CASGDGTGGLPLHF.

Concerning this clonotype: A read error may explain this, as a much larger clone is one base away. The CDR3 does not end in the conserved phenylalanine or tryptophan, so this is likely a read error. The chain has TRBV5-4 and TRBJ2-7; weak D call: TRBD2 (6 bases). This CDR3 has 13 amino acids. The ends were cut back, 4 bases at V and 6 bases at J, with 14 bases in the middle. From germline, CDR1 is SGHNT and CDR2 YYREEE (reference sequence). CDR3 DNA: TGTGCCAGCAGCCCATTGGGGGGAGGCGAGCAGTACCTC. Translated, it gives CASSPLGGGEQYL.

In its sample, this clonotype was seen a few times. The chain links TRBV13 to TRBJ1-1; the D gene is possibly TRBD1 (6 bases). The CDR3 is 14 residues long. Trimming took 1 base from V and 2 from J, leaving 8 bases between them. Germline V gives CDR1 PRHDT, CDR2 FYEKMQ (reference sequence). Written as DNA, the CDR3 is TGTGCCAGCAGCTTAGAGGGGGAAAACACTGAAGCTTTCTTT. Amino acid sequence: CASSLEGENTEAFF.

This clonotype was counted at least ten times. The chain is built from TRBV9 and TRBJ1-2; the D is unclear. Germline CDR1 and CDR2: SGDLS and YYNGEE. V lost 4 bases to trimming and J lost 5 bases, with 9 bases between them. This CDR3 contains 12 residues. This CDR3 is CASSPLGYGYTF. The CDR3 bases are TGTGCCAGCAGCCCCCTAGGGTATGGCTACACCTTC.

This clonotype was counted many times. The V gene is TRBV2, the J gene TRBJ2-7, with D maybe TRBD2 (5 bases). Trimming shortened V by 2 bases and J by 2 bases, and 10 bases separated the two germline ends. CDR3 size: 14 residues. CDR1 is SNHLY and CDR2 is FYNNEI in the germline V gene. Here the CDR3 reads CASSETDFPYEQYF. CDR3 bases: TGTGCCAGCAGTGAAACGGACTTTCCCTACGAGCAGTACTTC.

This clonotype was seen a few times. This could be a read error, since a much larger clone is one nucleotide away. This chain links TRBV9 with TRBJ2-1; perhaps TRBD2 as D (5 bases). CDR3 length: 16 amino acids. The germline V gene encodes CDR1 SGDLS and CDR2 YYNGEE. The DNA for the CDR3 is TGTGCCAGCAGCGTAGGCTCTAGCTTATCCTACGATGAGCAGTTCTTC. It is translated as CASSVGSSLSYDEQFF. Based on the CDR3 plus reference TRBV9 and TRBJ2-1, the full variable domain is DSGVTQTPKHLITATGQRVTLRCSPRSGDLSVYWYQQSLDQGLQFLIQYYNGEERAKGNILERFSAQQFPDLHSELNLSSLELGDSALYFCASSVGSSLSYDEQFFGPGTRLTVL.

A word on this clonotype: Mismatch with germline at one junction end may stem from a read error. This chain connects TRBV29-1 to TRBJ2-1, with 9 bases identical to TRBD2. The CDR3 is 15 amino acids. The germline gives CDR1 SQVTM, CDR2 ANQGSEA. The CDR3 loop is CSLVSGGFSHNEQFF. The CDR3 DNA is TGCAGTTTGGTTAGCGGGGGCTTCTCCCACAATGAGCAGTTCTTC.

V is TRBV19 and J is TRBJ1-1; D gene uncertain. V was pared by 7 bases and J by 6 bases, with 9 bases between. The CDR3 covers 11 residues. CDR1 and CDR2 (germline): LNHDA, SQIVND (reference sequence). The chain's CDR3 is CASIDWAEAFF. CDR3 nucleotides: TGTGCCAGTATAGATTGGGCTGAAGCTTTCTTT. Full variable domain (missing parts from reference TRBV19 and TRBJ1-1): DGGITQSPKYLFRKEGQNVTLSCEQNLNHDAMYWYRQDPGQGLRLIYYSQIVNDFQKGDIAEGYSVSREKKESFPLTVTSAQKNPTAFYLCASIDWAEAFFGQGTRLTVV.

This clonotype has a count of ten or more. J is TRBJ1-1 and V is TRBV19; D remains ambiguous. Germline lookup yields CDR1 LNHDA and CDR2 SQIVND (reference sequence). V was clipped by 1 base and J by 1 base, with 7 bases between them. This CDR3 is 14 amino acids long. CDR3 bases: TGTGCCAGTAGTATAGGGGCAGGGAACACTGAAGCTTTCTTT. Protein: CASSIGAGNTEAFF. Complete variable domain (other parts from reference TRBV19 and TRBJ1-1): DGGITQSPKYLFRKEGQNVTLSCEQNLNHDAMYWYRQDPGQGLRLIYYSQIVNDFQKGDIAEGYSVSREKKESFPLTVTSAQKNPTAFYLCASSIGAGNTEAFFGQGTRLTVV.

V and J are TRBV20-1 and TRBJ2-1, with a possible D match to TRBD2 (5 bases). The CDR3 sequence is 13 residues long. Trimming took off 7 bases at V and 8 bases at J, with 18 bases between the two ends. Germline V gene sequence: CDR1 DFQATT, CDR2 SNEGSKA (reference sequence). This CDR3 is CSVARRMGDEQFF. The CDR3 DNA sequence: TGCAGTGTCGCTAGGAGGATGGGCGATGAGCAGTTCTTC.

About this clonotype: With a much larger clone just one base away, this may be a read error. V gene TRBV3-1 combines with J gene TRBJ1-2; no definite D call. The CDR3 runs to 16 residues. Germline V lookup: CDR1 LGHDT, CDR2 YNNKEL (reference sequence). CDR3 bases: TGTGCCAGCAGCCCCCGGACTGCTGAAGCTAACTATGGCAACACCTTC. Residues: CASSPRTAEANYGNTF.

Here the CDR3 reads CATSRGTGISNQPQHF. The DNA of the CDR3 is TGTGCCACCAGCAGAGGGACAGGGATCAGCAATCAGCCCCAGCATTTT. The chain has TRBV15 and TRBJ1-5, with TRBD1 matching 8 bases. From germline, CDR1 is LNHNV and CDR2 YYDKDF (reference sequence). CDR3 length: 16 amino acids. J was trimmed by 1 base and V by 1 base; bases with no gene match: 3. The entire variable domain, with the rest obtained from reference TRBV15 and TRBJ1-5, is as follows: DAMVIQNPRYQVTQFGKPVTLSCSQTLNHNVMYWYQQKSSQAPKLLFHYYDKDFNNEADTPDNFQSRRPNTSFCFLDIRSPGLGDTAMYLCATSRGTGISNQPQHFGDGTRLSIL.

Turning to this clonotype: This may be a read error: a much more frequent sequence differs by one nucleotide. The chain recombines TRBV27 with TRBJ2-7, with 8 bases identical to TRBD1. Per germline, CDR1 MNHEY and CDR2 SMNVEV (reference sequence). This CDR3 has 13 amino acids. The CDR3 region has the DNA TGTGCCAGCAGTATGGGACAGGCGGACGAGCGGTACTTC. It translates to CASSMGQADERYF.

In this sample, this clonotype turned up many times. V and J are TRBV4-3 and TRBJ2-7; no reliable D call. Germline values: CDR1 LGHNA, CDR2 YSLEER. This CDR3 has 13 amino acids. V shed 0 bases and J shed 6 bases, with 9 bases lying between them. For the CDR3, the DNA is TGCGCCAGCAGCCAAGATCGAGAGAGCGAGCAGTACTTC. It specifies CASSQDRESEQYF.

This clonotype was seen many times. J is TRBJ1-6 and V is TRBV27; no firm D call. The CDR3 runs to 12 residues. Germline V gene sequence: CDR1 MNHEY, CDR2 SMNVEV (reference sequence). Trimming left V 6 bases short and J 7 bases short, with 7 bases between. The CDR3 coding sequence is TGTGCCAGCAGACAAGGGAATTCACCCCTCCACTTT. Residues: CASRQGNSPLHF.

This clonotype appeared once. The chain recombines TRBV7-2 with TRBJ2-7, with 9 positions matching TRBD1. After removal of 0 bases from V and 3 bases from J, the junction contained 3 bases not matched to a gene. Germline loops: CDR1 SGHTA, CDR2 FQGNSA. CDR3 size: 15 residues. The CDR3 bases are TGTGCCAGCAGCTTAGCGCGGGGACAGGGCTACGAGCAGTACTTC. Encoded protein: CASSLARGQGYEQYF.